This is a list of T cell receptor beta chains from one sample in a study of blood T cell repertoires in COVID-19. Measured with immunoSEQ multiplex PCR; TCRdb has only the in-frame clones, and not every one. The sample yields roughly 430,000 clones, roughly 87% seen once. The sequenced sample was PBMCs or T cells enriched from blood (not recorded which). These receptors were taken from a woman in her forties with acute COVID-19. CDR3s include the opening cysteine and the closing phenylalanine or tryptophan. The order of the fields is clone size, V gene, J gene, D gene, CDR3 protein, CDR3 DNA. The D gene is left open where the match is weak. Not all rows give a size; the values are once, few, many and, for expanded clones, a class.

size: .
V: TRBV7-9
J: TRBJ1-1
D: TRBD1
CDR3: CASSPGQGAPEAFF
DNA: TGTGCCAGCAGCCCGGGACAGGGGGCCCCTGAAGCTTTCTTT

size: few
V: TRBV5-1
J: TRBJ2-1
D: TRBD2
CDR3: CASSTSGSEQFF
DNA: TGCGCCAGCAGCACTAGCGGGAGTGAGCAGTTCTTC

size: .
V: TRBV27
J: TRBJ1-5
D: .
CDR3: CASRRGGVSNQPQHF
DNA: TGTGCCAGCAGGAGGGGAGGGGTCAGCAATCAGCCCCAGCATTTT

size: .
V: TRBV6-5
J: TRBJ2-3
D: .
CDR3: CASTLPGHSTDTQYF
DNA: TGTGCCAGCACTCTACCGGGACATAGCACAGATACGCAGTATTTT

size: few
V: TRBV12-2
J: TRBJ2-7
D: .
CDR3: CASRLAFATGSYEQYF
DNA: .

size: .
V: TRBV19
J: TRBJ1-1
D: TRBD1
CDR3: CASSTALDRGQNTEAFF
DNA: TGTGCCAGTAGTACGGCCCTGGACAGGGGGCAGAACACTGAAGCTTTCTTT

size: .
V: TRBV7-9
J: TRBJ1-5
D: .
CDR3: CASSPGEQPQHF
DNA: TGTGCCAGCAGCCCCGGGGAGCAGCCCCAGCATTTT

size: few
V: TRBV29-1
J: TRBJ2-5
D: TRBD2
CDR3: CSFAGGSGQETQYF
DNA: TGCAGCTTCGCCGGGGGGTCGGGCCAAGAGACCCAGTACTTC

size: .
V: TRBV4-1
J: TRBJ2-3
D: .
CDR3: CASSQYPRGRAGPDTQYF
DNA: TGCGCCAGCAGCCAATACCCGCGAGGCAGGGCTGGCCCAGATACGCAGTATTTT

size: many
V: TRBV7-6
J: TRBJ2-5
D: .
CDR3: CASSRDWEETQYF
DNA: TGTGCCAGCAGCCGGGACTGGGAAGAGACCCAGTACTTC

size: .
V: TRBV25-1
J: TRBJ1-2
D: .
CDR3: CASSEYKEGYGYTF
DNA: TGTGCCAGCAGTGAATATAAGGAGGGCTATGGCTACACCTTC

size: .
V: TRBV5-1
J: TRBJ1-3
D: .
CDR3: CASSLGRAGNTIYF
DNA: TGCGCCAGCAGCTTGGGCAGGGCTGGAAACACCATATATTTT

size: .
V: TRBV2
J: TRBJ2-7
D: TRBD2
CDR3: CASCILPAGGPYEQYF
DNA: TGTGCCAGCTGTATTCTTCCAGCGGGGGGGCCCTACGAGCAGTACTTC

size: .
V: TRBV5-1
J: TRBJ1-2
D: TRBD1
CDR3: CASSLAIAGGDYGYTF
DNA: TGCGCCAGCAGCTTGGCCATCGCAGGGGGCGACTATGGCTACACCTTC

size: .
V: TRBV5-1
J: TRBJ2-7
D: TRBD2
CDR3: CASSSTSGGSYEQYF
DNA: TGCGCCAGCAGCTCGACTAGCGGGGGAAGCTACGAGCAGTACTTC

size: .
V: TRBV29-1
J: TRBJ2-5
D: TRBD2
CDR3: CSVGAGGETQYF
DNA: TGCAGCGTGGGGGCGGGAGGCGAGACCCAGTACTTC

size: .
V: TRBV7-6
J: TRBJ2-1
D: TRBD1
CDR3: CASSLAGQGNYNEQFF
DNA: TGTGCCAGCAGCTTGGCAGGACAGGGGAATTACAATGAGCAGTTCTTC

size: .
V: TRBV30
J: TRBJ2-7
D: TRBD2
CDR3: CAWSSPQGGRSEQYF
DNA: TGTGCCTGGAGTAGTCCCCAGGGAGGGCGTAGCGAGCAGTACTTC

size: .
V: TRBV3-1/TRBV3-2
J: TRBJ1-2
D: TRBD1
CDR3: CASSQESGGGYGYTF
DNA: TGTGCCAGCAGCCAAGAGTCAGGGGGAGGCTATGGCTACACCTTC

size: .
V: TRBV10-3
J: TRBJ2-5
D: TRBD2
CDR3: CAIRRGGGETQYF
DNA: TGTGCCATCAGACGGGGGGGCGGGGAGACCCAGTACTTC

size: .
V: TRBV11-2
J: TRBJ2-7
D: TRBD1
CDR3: CASTRVNLAGTGYPHEQYF
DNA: TGTGCCAGCACCAGAGTCAACCTGGCTGGGACAGGGTATCCCCACGAGCAGTACTTC

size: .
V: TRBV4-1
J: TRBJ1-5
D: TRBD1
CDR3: CASSPGTGVLSNQPQHF
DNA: TGCGCCAGCAGCCCCGGGACAGGGGTACTTAGCAATCAGCCCCAGCATTTT

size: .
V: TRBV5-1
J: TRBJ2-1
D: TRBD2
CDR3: CASSLVASGGLINNEQFF
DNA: TGCGCCAGCAGCTTGGTTGCTAGCGGGGGATTAATCAACAATGAGCAGTTCTTC

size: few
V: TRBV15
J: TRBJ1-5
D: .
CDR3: CATSSANNQPQHF
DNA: TGTGCCACCAGCAGTGCGAACAATCAGCCCCAGCATTTT

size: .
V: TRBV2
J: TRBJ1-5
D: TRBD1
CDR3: CASKPGQGSPDQPQHF
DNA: TGTGCCAGCAAGCCGGGACAGGGATCCCCAGATCAGCCCCAGCATTTT

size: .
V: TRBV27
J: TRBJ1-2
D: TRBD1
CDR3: CASSPRGLGYTF
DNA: TGTGCCAGCAGTCCCAGGGGGTTAGGCTACACCTTC

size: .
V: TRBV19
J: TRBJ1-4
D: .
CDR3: CASSKRDDWEKLFF
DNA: TGTGCCAGTAGTAAACGGGATGATTGGGAAAAACTGTTTTTT

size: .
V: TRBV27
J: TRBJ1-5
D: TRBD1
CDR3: CASSYRGLGQPQHF
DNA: TGTGCCAGCAGTTACAGGGGATTAGGGCAGCCCCAGCATTTT

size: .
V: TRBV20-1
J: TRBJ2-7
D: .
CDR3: CSARAVYEQYF
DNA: TGCAGTGCTAGAGCGGTGTACGAGCAGTACTTC

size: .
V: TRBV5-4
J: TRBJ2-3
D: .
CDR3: CASSVRGVRKDTQYF
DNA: TGTGCCAGCAGCGTCAGGGGAGTGAGGAAAGATACGCAGTATTTT

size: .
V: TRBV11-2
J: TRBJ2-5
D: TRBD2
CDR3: CASSAIAGALPTQYF
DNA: TGTGCCAGCAGCGCAATAGCGGGAGCCCTCCCGACCCAGTACTTC

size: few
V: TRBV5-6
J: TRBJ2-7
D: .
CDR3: CASSLRQTSYEQYF
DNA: TGTGCCAGCAGCCTAAGACAGACCTCCTACGAGCAGTACTTC

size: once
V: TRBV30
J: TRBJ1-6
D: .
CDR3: CAWRVSRNSPLHF
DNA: TGTGCCTGGAGGGTTAGTCGGAATTCACCCCTCCACTTT

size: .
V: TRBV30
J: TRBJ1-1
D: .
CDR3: CAWSRGGWYTEAFF
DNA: TGTGCCTGGAGTAGGGGGGGTTGGTACACTGAAGCTTTCTTT

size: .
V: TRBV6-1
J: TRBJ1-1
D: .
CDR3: CASSELTPFF
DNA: TGTGCCAGCAGTGAACTTACTCCTTTCTTT

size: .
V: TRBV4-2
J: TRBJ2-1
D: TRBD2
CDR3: CASSGAGGSSYNEQFF
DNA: TGTGCCAGCAGTGGCGCGGGGGGCAGCTCCTACAATGAGCAGTTCTTC

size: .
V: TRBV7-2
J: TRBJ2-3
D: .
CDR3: CASSLSTGFTDTQYF
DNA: TGTGCCAGCAGCTTATCGACGGGGTTCACAGATACGCAGTATTTT

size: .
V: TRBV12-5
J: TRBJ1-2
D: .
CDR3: CASGLMEQGNGYTF
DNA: TGTGCTAGTGGTTTGATGGAACAGGGAAACGGCTACACCTTC

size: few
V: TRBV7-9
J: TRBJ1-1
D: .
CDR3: CASSLVPERAFF
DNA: TGTGCCAGCAGCTTAGTCCCAGAACGAGCTTTCTTT

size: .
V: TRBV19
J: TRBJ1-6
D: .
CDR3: CASTTSVYSPLHF
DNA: TGTGCCAGTACGACTTCAGTCTATTCACCCCTCCACTTT

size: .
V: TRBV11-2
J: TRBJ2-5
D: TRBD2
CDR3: CASSPAGGETQYF
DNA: TGTGCCAGCAGCCCGGCGGGGGGGGAGACCCAGTACTTC

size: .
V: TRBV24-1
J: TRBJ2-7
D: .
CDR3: CATSANHPGEQYF
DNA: TGTGCCACCAGTGCCAACCATCCGGGCGAGCAGTACTTC

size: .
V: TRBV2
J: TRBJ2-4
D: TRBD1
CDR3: CASSGGQGGIQYF
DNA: TGTGCCAGCAGTGGAGGACAGGGAGGCATTCAGTACTTC

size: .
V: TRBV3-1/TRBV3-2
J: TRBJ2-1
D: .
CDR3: CASGQRGASYNEQFF
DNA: TGTGCCAGCGGCCAACGGGGGGCCTCCTACAATGAGCAGTTCTTC

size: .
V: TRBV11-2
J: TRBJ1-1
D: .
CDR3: CASSLSLLPPPEAFF
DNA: TGTGCCAGCAGCTTATCCCTACTACCACCCCCTGAAGCTTTCTTT

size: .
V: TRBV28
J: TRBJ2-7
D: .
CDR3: CASSLSTGYEQYF
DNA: TGTGCCAGCAGTTTATCAACTGGCTACGAGCAGTACTTC

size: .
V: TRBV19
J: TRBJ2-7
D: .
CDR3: CASSIEDGYEQYF
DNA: TGTGCCAGTAGTATAGAAGACGGGTACGAGCAGTACTTC

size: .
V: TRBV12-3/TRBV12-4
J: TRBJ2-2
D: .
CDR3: CAGGRANTGELFF
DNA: TGTGCCGGCGGCAGGGCGAACACCGGGGAGCTGTTTTTT

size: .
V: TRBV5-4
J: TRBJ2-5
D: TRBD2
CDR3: CASRPGLATGETQYF
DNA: TGTGCCAGCAGACCCGGACTAGCCACGGGAGAGACCCAGTACTTC